This T cell receptor beta chain derives from a study of Graves' ophthalmopathy and Graves' hyperthyroidism. Orbital computed tomography and thyroid ultrasound, along with TRAb, serum thyroxine and clinical symptoms, underpinned diagnosis. About this clonotype: Its antigen is unknown.

Study-level points and caveats: Detected in blood as well were most expanded thyroid clonotypes with frequency above 0.001. Discriminating ophthalmopathy from stable hyperthyroidism, a 13-signature model attained a sensitivity of 85% to 90% and a specificity of about 81%.

V lost 5 bases and J lost 4, with 14 bases in between. The CDR3 totals 14 residues. Germline V gene sequence: CDR1 SGHTA, CDR2 FQGTGA. For repertoire sequencing, the TCR beta CDR3 regions were amplified from RNA transcripts. First-round RT-PCR relied on HTBI primers, and a second-round multiplex PCR came next. TCRdb processed the multiplex PCR reads anew with MiXCR; each CDR3 protein has one entry. Seen here are about 600,000 distinct CDR3 sequences, under 40% observed once, and the top ten hold about 4.6%. The V call is TRBV7-3, the J call TRBJ1-2; D possibly corresponds to TRBD1 (6 bases). This clonotype was sampled from an adult man with Graves' hyperthyroidism. The source material was peripheral blood or thyroid tissue (not recorded which). CDR3 in DNA: TGTGCCAGCAGCGATAACAGGGCGACCTATGGCTACACCTTC. Translation gives CASSDNRATYGYTF. The full variable domain, with the rest looked up from reference TRBV7-3 and TRBJ1-2, is GAGVSQTPSNKVTEKGKYVELRCDPISGHTALYWYRQSLGQGPEFLIYFQGTGAADDSGLPNDRFFAVRPEGSVSTLKIQRTERGDSAVYLCASSDNRATYGYTFGSGTRLTVV.